The sequence of this TCR beta chain was determined in a study of Ad26.COV2.S vaccination and SARS-CoV-2 variants. Germline V lookup: CDR1 MNHEY, CDR2 SMNVEV (reference sequence). The CDR3 extends over 13 amino acids. Trimming cost V 7 bases and J 3 bases; bases outside gene matches: 6. Sequencing used immunoSEQ multiplex PCR; TCRdb keeps in-frame clones, though not all of them. The table lists some 370,000 clones, about four fifths of them singletons. Treatment defined: around 19 received Ad26.COV2.S at low or high dose, single or two shots; about 5 received placebo; per-sample allocation not given. Sampling took place 63 days after the first vaccine or placebo injection. The donor's status was that of an adult aged 18-55 years in Boston.

The sample consisted of peripheral blood, taken in a trial of Ad26.COV2.S vaccine versus placebo. This sequence joins TRBV27 and TRBJ2-7; TRBD2 aligns across 7 bases. The clonotype was recovered from a person between 18 and 65 years old who received the Ad26.COV2.S COVID-19 vaccine or a placebo. For the CDR3, the DNA is TGTGCCAGCATTAGTTCTAGCGGCTACGAGCAGTACTTC. Protein: CASISSSGYEQYF.